The present TCR beta chain was sequenced within a study of cytotoxic CD8 clonotypes in ibrutinib-treated CLL. Repertoires were generated with immunoSEQ multiplex PCR, while TCRdb's copy carries only in-frame clones and drops some. Among 75,000 to 80,000 clones listed, approximately 87% were seen once. Per the germline V gene, CDR1 is LGHNA and CDR2 is YNFKEQ. The CDR3 runs to 15 residues. The V end was cut by 0 bases, the J end by 0 bases, with 9 bases between. The chain employs TRBV4-2 and TRBJ2-7; D possibly corresponds to TRBD2 (6 bases). This TCR came from a human donor with chronic lymphocytic leukemia. The sequencing used PBMCs, collected after 24 months of ibrutinib treatment. Here the CDR3 reads CASSQEFGSSYEQYF. The DNA of the CDR3 is TGTGCCAGCAGCCAAGAATTCGGGAGCTCCTACGAGCAGTACTTC.